A selection of T cell receptor beta chains follows, all from one sample in a study of blood T cell repertoires in COVID-19. Here immunoSEQ multiplex PCR was the method, and the copy in TCRdb shows in-frame clones only, minus some. The data hold 200,000 to 250,000 clones, with about 89% observed a single time. Material: peripheral blood. The receptors shown here come from a man in his sixties who had recovered from COVID-19. Each CDR3 is given with its conserved first and last residue. D genes are given only for firm matches. The listing skips clone size in some rows; elsewhere it reads once, few, many or a size class.

CDR3,DNA,V,J,size,D
CATSGRTNSYEQYF,TGTGCCACTAGCGGGAGGACAAATTCCTACGAGCAGTACTTC,TRBV19,TRBJ2-7,few,TRBD2
CASSVGDRDSEKLFF,TGTGCCAGCAGCGTAGGGGACAGGGATTCTGAAAAACTGTTTTTT,TRBV9,TRBJ1-4,.,TRBD1
CASSLGTGRSFSEKLFF,TGTGCCAGCAGCTTAGGGACAGGGCGTTCCTTTAGTGAAAAACTGTTTTTT,TRBV7-9,TRBJ1-4,few,TRBD1
CASSPRRVAPPNEQFF,TGTGCCAGCAGTCCGCGGAGAGTGGCCCCCCCCAATGAGCAGTTCTTC,TRBV27,TRBJ2-1,.,.
CASSPLDRFNSPLHF,TGTGCCAGTAGCCCCCTGGACAGGTTTAATTCACCCCTCCACTTT,TRBV19,TRBJ1-6,once,TRBD1
CSVRTGNSNEQFF,TGCAGCGTCCGAACAGGGAATTCGAATGAGCAGTTCTTC,TRBV29-1,TRBJ2-1,.,.
CASSESRAGGELFF,TGCGCCAGCAGTGAGTCTAGAGCTGGCGGGGAGCTGTTTTTT,TRBV10-1,TRBJ2-2,.,.
CASSQGPTSGEQFF,TGTGCCAGCAGCCAAGGGCCCACATCTGGCGAGCAGTTCTTC,TRBV3-1/TRBV3-2,TRBJ2-1,.,.
CASSRGTGGSYNSPLHF,TGTGCCAGCAGCCGCGGGACAGGGGGCTCCTATAATTCACCCCTCCACTTT,TRBV3-1/TRBV3-2,TRBJ1-6,.,TRBD1
CASSRGAGKSTDTQYF,TGCGCCAGCAGCAGGGGAGCGGGGAAAAGCACAGATACGCAGTATTTT,TRBV4-1,TRBJ2-3,few,TRBD2
CASSLFGVRYEQYF,TGTGCCAGCAGCTTGTTCGGGGTGCGCTACGAGCAGTACTTC,TRBV5-8,TRBJ2-7,.,.
CASSLYSGARADTQYF,TGTGCCAGCAGCTTATATTCGGGAGCCAGGGCAGATACGCAGTATTTT,TRBV7-6,TRBJ2-3,once,.
CASSLPDRAAFF,TGTGCCAGTAGTCTCCCGGACAGGGCAGCTTTCTTT,TRBV19,TRBJ1-1,few,TRBD1
CASSTDSYEAFF,TGTGCCAGCAGCACCGACAGTTATGAAGCTTTCTTT,TRBV28,TRBJ1-1,.,.